This T cell receptor beta chain was captured in a study of blood T cell repertoires in COVID-19. Background on the study: Sample material is recorded as cDNA or gDNA derived from T cells, B-cell-depleted T cells, or PBMCs.

CDR3 length: 14 residues. Losses at the gene ends were 4 bases for V and 2 bases for J; bases not matched to a gene: 2. CDR1 is SGHVS, CDR2 FNYEAQ, per germline. This clone was counted a few times. Under the authors' procedure: Reference gene primer amplification yielded estimated nucleated cell counts. Using immunoSEQ multiplex PCR, the repertoire was profiled, and TCRdb retains in-frame clones only, with some absent. From that table come the V and J calls and clone size; the DNA was used to work out D and trimming. The table lists 200,000 or so clones, around four fifths of them singletons. The chain has TRBV7-6 and TRBJ2-1; 7 bases are shared with TRBD2. Sequencing input: peripheral blood. This sequence was found in a human donor with acute or convalescent COVID-19. The donor label of this sample is uncertain. CDR3 sequence (DNA): TGTGCCAGCAGCTCCGGGGGGACCTACAATGAGCAGTTCTTC. This codes for CASSSGGTYNEQFF.